This T cell receptor (beta chain) stems from a study of blood T cell repertoires in COVID-19. Looking at the study overall: COVID-19 samples from acute and convalescent phases originated in the United States, Italy and Spain.

The CDR3 has 12 amino acids. V dropped 7 bases and J dropped 5 bases, with 11 bases sitting between them. Only in-frame clones appear in the TCRdb table, and some are missing; sequencing was by immunoSEQ multiplex PCR. The sample records about 88,000 clones, nearly 90% being singletons. This receptor was obtained from a woman of 80 years or more with acute or convalescent COVID-19. This chain joins TRBV12-3 or TRBV12-4 and TRBJ1-2; TRBD1 is a possible D gene (5 bases). The sequencing sample was made of peripheral blood. The CDR3 sequence is CASTLGGYGYTF. For the CDR3, the DNA is TGTGCCAGCACCTTGGGGGGTTATGGCTACACCTTC.